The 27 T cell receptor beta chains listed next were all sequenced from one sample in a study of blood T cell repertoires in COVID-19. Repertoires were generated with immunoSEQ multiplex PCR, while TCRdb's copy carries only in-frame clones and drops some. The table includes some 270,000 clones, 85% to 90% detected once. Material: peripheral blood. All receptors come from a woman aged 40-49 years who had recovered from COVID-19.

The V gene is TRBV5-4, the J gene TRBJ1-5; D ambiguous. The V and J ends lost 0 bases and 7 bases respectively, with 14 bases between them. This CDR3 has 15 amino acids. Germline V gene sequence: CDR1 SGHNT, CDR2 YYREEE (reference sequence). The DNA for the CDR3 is TGTGCCAGCAGCTTGGGTGTGGGCTCTGGACAGCCCCAGCATTTT. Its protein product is CASSLGVGSGQPQHF.

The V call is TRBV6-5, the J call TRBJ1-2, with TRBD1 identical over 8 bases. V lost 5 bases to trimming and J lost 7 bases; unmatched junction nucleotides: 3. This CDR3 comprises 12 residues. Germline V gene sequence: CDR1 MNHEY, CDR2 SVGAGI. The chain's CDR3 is CASSPDRVGYTF. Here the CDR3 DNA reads TGTGCCAGCAGTCCGGACAGGGTTGGCTACACCTTC.

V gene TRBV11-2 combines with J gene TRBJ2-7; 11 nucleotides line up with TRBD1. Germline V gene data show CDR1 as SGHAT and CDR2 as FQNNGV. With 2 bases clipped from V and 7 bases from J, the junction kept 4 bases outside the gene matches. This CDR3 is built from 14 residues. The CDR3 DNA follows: TGTGCCAGCAGCTTACTGGACAGGGGGCAAGAGCAGTACGTC. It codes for CASSLLDRGQEQYV.

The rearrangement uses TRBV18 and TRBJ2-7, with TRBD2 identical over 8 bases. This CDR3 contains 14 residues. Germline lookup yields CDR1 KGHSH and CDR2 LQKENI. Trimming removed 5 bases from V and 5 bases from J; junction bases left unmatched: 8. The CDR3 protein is CASSARGGSNEQYV. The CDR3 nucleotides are TGTGCCAGCTCAGCCCGGGGGGGGTCGAACGAGCAGTACGTC.

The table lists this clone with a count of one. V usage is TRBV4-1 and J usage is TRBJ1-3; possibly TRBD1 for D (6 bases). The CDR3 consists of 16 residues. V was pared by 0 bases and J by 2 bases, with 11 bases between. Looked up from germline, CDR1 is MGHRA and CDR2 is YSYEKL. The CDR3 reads CASSQDVRQAGNTIYF. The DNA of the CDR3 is TGCGCCAGCAGCCAAGATGTGAGACAGGCTGGAAACACCATATATTTT.

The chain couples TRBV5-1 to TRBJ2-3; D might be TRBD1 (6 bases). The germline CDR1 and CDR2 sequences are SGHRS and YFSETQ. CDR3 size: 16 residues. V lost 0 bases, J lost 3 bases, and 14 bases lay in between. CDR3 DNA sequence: TGCGCCAGCAGCTTGGCAGCAGGGGTAGGAACAGATACGCAGTATTTT. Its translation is CASSLAAGVGTDTQYF.

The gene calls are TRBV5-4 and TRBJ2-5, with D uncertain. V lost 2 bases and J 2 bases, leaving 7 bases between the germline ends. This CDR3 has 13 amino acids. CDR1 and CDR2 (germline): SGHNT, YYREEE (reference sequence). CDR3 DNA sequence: TGTGCCAGCAGCTTTAACTTTCAAGAGACCCAGTACTTC. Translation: CASSFNFQETQYF.

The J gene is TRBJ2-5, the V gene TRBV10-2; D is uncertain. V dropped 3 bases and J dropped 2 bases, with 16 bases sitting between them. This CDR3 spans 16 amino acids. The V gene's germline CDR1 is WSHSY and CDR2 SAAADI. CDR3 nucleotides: TGCGCCAGCAGTGACCGGTGGATAGCAACACAAGAGACCCAGTACTTC. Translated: CASSDRWIATQETQYF.

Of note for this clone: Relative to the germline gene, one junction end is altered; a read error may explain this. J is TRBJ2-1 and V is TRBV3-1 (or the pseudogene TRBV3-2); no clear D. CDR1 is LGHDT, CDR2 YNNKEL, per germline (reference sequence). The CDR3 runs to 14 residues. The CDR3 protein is CASSQVFSDNEQFF. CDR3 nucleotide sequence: TGTGCCAGCAGCCAAGTATTCTCCGACAATGAGCAGTTCTTC.

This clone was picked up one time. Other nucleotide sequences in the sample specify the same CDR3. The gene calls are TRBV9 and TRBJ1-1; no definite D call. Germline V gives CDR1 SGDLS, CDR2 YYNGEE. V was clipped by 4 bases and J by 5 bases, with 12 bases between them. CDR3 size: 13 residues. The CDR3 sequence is CASSTGGGTEAFF. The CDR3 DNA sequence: TGTGCCAGCAGCACCGGAGGCGGGACTGAAGCTTTCTTT. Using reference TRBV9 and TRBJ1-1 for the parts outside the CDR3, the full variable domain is DSGVTQTPKHLITATGQRVTLRCSPRSGDLSVYWYQQSLDQGLQFLIQYYNGEERAKGNILERFSAQQFPDLHSELNLSSLELGDSALYFCASSTGGGTEAFFGQGTRLTVV.

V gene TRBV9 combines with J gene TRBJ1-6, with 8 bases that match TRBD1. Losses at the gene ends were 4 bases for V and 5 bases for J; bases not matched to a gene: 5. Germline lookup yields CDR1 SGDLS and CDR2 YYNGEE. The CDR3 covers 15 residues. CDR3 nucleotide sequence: TGTGCCAGCAGCAGGACAGGGATCCATAATTCACCCCTCCACTTT. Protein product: CASSRTGIHNSPLHF.

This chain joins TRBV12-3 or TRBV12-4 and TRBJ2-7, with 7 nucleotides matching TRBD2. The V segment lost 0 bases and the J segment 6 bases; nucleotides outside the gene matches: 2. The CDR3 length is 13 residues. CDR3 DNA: TGTGCCAGCAGTTTAGCGAGCGGGGTCGAGCAGTACTTC. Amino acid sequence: CASSLASGVEQYF.

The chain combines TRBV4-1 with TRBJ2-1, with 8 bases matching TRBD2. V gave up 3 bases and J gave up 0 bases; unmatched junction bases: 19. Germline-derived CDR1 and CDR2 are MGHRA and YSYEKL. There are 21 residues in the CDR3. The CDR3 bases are TGCGCCAGCAGCCAGGAGCCACTAGCGGAAACTTCGAGCGGCTCCTACAATGAGCAGTTCTTC. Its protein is CASSQEPLAETSSGSYNEQFF.

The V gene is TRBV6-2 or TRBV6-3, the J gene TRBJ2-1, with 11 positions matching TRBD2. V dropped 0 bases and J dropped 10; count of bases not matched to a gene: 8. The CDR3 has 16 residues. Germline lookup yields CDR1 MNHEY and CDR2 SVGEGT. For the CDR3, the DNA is TGTGCCAGCAGTTACTCGAAGTTAGCGGGAGGGCCGGAGCAGTTCTTC. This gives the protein CASSYSKLAGGPEQFF.

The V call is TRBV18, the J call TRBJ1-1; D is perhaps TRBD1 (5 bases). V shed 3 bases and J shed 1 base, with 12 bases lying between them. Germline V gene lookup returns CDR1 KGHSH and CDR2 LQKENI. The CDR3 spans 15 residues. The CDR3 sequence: CASSPQGWGNTEAFF. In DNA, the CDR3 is TGTGCCAGCTCACCCCAGGGCTGGGGGAACACTGAAGCTTTCTTT.

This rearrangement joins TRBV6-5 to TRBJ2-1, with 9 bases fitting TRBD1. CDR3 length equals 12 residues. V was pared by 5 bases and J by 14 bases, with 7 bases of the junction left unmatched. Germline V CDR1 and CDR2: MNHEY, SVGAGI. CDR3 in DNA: TGTGCCAGCAGTCGTCACGGACAGGGGAAGTTCTTC. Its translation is CASSRHGQGKFF.

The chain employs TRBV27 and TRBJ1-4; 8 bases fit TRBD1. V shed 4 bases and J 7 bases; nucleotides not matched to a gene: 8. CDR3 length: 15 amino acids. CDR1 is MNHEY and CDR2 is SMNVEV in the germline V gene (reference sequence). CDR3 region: CASSSSGQGSEKLFF. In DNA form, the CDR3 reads TGTGCCAGCAGTTCTTCCGGACAGGGCTCTGAAAAACTGTTTTTT.

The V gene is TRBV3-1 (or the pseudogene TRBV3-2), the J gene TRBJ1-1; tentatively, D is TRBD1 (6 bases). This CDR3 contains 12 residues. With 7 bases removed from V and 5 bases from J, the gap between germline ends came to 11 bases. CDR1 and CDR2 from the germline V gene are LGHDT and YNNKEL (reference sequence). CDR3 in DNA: TGTGCCAGCACCTCCCAGGGGACTGAAGCTTTCTTT. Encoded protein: CASTSQGTEAFF.

CDR3 nucleotides: TGTGCCAGCAGCCAAGGCGGCGCGGGGGGGCGCGAGAATACGCAGTATTTT. This codes for CASSQGGAGGRENTQYF. This chain links TRBV4-2 with TRBJ2-3; 9 bases line up with TRBD2. CDR1 is LGHNA, CDR2 YNFKEQ, per germline. With V trimmed by 1 base and J by 7 bases, 12 bases remained unmatched. This CDR3 has 17 residues.

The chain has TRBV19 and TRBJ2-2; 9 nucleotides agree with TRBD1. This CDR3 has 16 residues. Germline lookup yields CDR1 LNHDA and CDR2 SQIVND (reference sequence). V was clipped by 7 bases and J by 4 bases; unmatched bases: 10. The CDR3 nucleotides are TGTGCCAGTATCGAACAGGGGGCTTACGGCACCGGGGAGCTGTTTTTT. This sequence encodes CASIEQGAYGTGELFF.

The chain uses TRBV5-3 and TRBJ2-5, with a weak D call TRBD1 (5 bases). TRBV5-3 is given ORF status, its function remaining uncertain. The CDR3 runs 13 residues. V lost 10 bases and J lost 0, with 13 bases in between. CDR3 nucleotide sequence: TGTGCCGGGGTGACAGCCTACCAAGAGACCCAGTACTTC. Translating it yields CAGVTAYQETQYF.

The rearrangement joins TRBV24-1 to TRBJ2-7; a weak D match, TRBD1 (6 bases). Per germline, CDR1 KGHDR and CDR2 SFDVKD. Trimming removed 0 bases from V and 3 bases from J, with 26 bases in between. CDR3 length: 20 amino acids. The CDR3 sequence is CATSDLLTGKGGPEIYEQYV. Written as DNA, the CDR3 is TGTGCCACCAGTGATTTGCTGACTGGAAAAGGGGGTCCGGAGATCTACGAGCAGTACGTC.

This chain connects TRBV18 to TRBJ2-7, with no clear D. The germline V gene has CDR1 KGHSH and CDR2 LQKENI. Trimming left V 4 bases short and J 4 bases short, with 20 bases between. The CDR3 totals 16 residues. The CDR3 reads CASSLYRDSPPYEQYF. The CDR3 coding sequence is TGTGCCAGCTCACTCTACCGCGACTCTCCACCTTACGAGCAGTACTTC.

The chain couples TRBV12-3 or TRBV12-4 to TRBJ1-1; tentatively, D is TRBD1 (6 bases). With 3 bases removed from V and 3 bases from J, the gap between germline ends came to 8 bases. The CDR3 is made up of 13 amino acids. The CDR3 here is CASSFSGDTEAFF. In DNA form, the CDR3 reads TGTGCCAGCAGTTTTTCAGGGGACACTGAAGCTTTCTTT.

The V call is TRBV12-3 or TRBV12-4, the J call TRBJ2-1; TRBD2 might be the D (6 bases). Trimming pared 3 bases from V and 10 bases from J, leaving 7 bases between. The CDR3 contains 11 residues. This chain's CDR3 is CASSFGGEQFF. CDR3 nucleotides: TGTGCCAGCAGTTTTGGGGGGGAGCAGTTCTTC.

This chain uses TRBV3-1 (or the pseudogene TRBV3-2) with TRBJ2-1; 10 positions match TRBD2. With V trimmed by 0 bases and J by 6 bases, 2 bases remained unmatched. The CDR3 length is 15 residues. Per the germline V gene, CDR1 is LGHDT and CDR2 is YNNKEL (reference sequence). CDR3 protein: CASSQDSSGGNEQFF. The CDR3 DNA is TGTGCCAGCAGCCAAGACTCTAGCGGGGGCAATGAGCAGTTCTTC.

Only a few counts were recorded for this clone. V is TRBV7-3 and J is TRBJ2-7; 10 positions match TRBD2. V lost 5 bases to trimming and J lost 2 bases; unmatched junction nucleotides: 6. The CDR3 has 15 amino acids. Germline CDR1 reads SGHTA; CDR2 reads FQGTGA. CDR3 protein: CASSQGTSETYEQYF. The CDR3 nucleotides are TGTGCCAGCAGCCAAGGGACTAGCGAGACCTACGAGCAGTACTTC. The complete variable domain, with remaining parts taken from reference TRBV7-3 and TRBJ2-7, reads GAGVSQTPSNKVTEKGKYVELRCDPISGHTALYWYRQSLGQGPEFLIYFQGTGAADDSGLPNDRFFAVRPEGSVSTLKIQRTERGDSAVYLCASSQGTSETYEQYFGPGTRLTVT.